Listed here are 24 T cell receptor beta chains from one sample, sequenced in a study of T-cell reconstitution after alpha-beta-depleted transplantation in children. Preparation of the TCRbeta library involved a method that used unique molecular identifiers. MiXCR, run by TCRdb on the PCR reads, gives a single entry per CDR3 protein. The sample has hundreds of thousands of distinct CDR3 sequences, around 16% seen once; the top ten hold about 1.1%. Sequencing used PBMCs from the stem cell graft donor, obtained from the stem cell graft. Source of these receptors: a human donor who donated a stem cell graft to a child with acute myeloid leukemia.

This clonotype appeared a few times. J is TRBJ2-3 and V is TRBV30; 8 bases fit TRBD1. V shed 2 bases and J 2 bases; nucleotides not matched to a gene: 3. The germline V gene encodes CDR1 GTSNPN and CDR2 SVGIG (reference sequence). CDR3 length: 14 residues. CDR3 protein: CAWSKDRDTDTQYF. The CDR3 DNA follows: TGTGCCTGGAGTAAGGACAGGGACACAGATACGCAGTATTTT.

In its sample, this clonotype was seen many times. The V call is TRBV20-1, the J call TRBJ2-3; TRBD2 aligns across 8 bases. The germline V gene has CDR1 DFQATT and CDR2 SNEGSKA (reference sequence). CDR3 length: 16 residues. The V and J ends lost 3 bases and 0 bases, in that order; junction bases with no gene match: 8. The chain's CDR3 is CSASGGLDSSTDTQYF. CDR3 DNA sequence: TGCAGTGCTAGTGGGGGACTAGACTCTAGCACAGATACGCAGTATTTT.

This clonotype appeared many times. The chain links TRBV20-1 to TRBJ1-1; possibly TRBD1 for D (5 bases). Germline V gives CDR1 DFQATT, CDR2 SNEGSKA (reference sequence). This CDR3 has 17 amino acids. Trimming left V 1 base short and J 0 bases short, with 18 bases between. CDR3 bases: TGCAGTGCTAGAGGTGAGGGACGCCGTAGGTTGAACACTGAAGCTTTCTTT. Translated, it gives CSARGEGRRRLNTEAFF.

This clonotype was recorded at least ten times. The CDR3: CSAREATGDGYTF. The CDR3 DNA reads as TGCAGTGCTAGAGAGGCGACAGGAGATGGCTACACCTTC. The genes are TRBV20-1 and TRBJ1-2, with D perhaps matching TRBD1 (6 bases). The CDR3 spans 13 residues. V lost 0 bases to trimming and J lost 6 bases, with 11 bases between them. In germline, CDR1 is DFQATT, CDR2 SNEGSKA (reference sequence).

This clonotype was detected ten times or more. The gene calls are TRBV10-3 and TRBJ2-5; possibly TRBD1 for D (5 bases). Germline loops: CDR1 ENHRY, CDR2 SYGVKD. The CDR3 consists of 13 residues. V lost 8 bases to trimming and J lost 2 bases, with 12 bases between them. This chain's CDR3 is CAIAQGLQETQYF. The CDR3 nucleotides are TGTGCCATCGCGCAGGGCCTTCAAGAGACCCAGTACTTC.

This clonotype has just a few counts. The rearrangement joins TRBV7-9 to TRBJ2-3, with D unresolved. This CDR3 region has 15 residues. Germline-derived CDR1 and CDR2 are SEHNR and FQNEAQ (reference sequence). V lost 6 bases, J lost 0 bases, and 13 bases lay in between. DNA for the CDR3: TGTGCCAGCAGTCTGCCTCCATCTAGCACAGATACGCAGTATTTT. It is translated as CASSLPPSSTDTQYF.

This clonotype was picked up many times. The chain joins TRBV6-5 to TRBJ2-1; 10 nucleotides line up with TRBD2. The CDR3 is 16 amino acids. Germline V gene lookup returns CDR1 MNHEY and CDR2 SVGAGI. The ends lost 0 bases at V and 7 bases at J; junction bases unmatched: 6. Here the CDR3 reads CASSYSKRGGQNEQFF. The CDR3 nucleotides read TGTGCCAGCAGTTACTCGAAGCGGGGGGGCCAAAATGAGCAGTTCTTC.

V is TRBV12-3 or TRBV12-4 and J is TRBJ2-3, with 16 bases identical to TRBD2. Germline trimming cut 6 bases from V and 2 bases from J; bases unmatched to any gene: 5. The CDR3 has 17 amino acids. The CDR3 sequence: CASRGLAGGSLTDTQYF. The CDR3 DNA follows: TGTGCCAGCAGGGGACTAGCGGGGGGGTCCCTCACAGATACGCAGTATTTT.

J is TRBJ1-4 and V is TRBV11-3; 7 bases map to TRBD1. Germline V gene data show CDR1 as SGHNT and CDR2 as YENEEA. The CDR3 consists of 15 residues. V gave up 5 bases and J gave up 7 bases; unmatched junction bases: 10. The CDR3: CASSKTGVGVEKLFF. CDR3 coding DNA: TGTGCCAGCAGCAAAACAGGGGTGGGCGTTGAAAAACTGTTTTTT. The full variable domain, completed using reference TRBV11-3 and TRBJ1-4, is EAGVVQSPRYKIIEKKQPVAFWCNPISGHNTLYWYLQNLGQGPELLIRYENEEAVDDSQLPKDRFSAERLKGVDSTLKIQPAELGDSAVYLCASSKTGVGVEKLFFGSGTQLSVL.

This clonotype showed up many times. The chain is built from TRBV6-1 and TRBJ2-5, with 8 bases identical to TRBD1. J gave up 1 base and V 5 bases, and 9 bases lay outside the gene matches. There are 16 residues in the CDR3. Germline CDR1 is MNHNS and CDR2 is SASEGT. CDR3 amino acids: CASSPGTGSGQETQYF. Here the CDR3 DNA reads TGTGCCAGCAGTCCCGGGACAGGAAGCGGCCAAGAGACCCAGTACTTC.

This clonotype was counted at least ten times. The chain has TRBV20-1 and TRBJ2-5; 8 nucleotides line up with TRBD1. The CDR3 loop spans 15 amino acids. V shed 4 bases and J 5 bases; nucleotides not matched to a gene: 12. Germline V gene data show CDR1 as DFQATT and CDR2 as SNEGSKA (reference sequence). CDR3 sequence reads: CSANPGQETSETQYF. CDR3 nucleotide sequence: TGCAGTGCTAATCCGGGACAGGAGACTTCGGAGACCCAGTACTTC.

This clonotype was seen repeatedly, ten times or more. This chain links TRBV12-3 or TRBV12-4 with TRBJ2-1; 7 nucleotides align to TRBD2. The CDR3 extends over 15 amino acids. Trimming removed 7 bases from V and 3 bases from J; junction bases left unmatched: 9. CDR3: CASIPRTSDYNEQFF. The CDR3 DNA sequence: TGTGCCAGCATCCCAAGGACTAGTGACTACAATGAGCAGTTCTTC.

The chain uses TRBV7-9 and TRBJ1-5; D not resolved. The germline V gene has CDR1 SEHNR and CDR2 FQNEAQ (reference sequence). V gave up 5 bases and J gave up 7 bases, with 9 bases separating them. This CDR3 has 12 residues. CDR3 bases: TGTGCCAGCAGCCGGGTCGGACAGCCCCAGCATTTT. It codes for CASSRVGQPQHF.

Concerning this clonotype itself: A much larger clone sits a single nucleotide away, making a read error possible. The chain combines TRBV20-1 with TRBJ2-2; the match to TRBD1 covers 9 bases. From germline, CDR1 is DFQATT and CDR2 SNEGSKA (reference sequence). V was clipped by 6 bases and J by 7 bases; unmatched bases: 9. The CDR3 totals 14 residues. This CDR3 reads CSATHRGPIGELFF. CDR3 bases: TGCAGTGCCACACACAGGGGGCCCATCGGGGAGCTGTTTTTT.

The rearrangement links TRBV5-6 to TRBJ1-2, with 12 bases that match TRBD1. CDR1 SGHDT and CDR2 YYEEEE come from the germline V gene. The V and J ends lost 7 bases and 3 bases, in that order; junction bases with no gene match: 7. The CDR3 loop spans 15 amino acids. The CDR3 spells CASWTGTGGYYGYTF. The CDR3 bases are TGTGCCAGCTGGACCGGGACAGGGGGCTACTATGGCTACACCTTC.

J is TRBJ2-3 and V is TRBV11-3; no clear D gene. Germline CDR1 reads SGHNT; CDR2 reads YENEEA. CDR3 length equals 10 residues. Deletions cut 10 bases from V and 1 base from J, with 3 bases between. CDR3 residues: CAIRTDTQYF. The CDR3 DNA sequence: TGTGCCATCCGCACAGATACGCAGTATTTT. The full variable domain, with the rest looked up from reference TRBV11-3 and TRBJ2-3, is EAGVVQSPRYKIIEKKQPVAFWCNPISGHNTLYWYLQNLGQGPELLIRYENEEAVDDSQLPKDRFSAERLKGVDSTLKIQPAELGDSAVYLCAIRTDTQYFGPGTRLTVL.

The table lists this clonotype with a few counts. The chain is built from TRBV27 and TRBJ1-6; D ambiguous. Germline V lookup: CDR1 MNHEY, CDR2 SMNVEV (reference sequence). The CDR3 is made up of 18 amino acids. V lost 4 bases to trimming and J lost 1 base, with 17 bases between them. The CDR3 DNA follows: TGTGCCAGCAGTTCGGTCTTTTCAGCGGGGTCCTATAATTCACCCCTCCACTTT. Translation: CASSSVFSAGSYNSPLHF.

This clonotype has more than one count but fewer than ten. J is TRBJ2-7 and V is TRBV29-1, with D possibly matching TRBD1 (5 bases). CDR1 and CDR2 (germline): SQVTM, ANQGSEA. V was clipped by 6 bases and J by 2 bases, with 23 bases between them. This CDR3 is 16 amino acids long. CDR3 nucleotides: TGCAGCGTGCTTGGACATCCACGCACTTCTCCCTACGAGCAGTACTTC. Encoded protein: CSVLGHPRTSPYEQYF.

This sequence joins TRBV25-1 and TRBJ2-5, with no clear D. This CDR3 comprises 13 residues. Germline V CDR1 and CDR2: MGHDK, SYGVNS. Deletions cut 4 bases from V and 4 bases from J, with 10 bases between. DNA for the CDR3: TGTGCCAGCAGTGTCGGGTCACGAGAGACCCAGTACTTC. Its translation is CASSVGSRETQYF. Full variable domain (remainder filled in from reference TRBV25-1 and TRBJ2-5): EADIYQTPRYLVIGTGKKITLECSQTMGHDKMYWYQQDPGMELHLIHYSYGVNSTEKGDLSSESTVSRIRTEHFPLTLESARPSHTSQYLCASSVGSRETQYFGPGTRLLVL.

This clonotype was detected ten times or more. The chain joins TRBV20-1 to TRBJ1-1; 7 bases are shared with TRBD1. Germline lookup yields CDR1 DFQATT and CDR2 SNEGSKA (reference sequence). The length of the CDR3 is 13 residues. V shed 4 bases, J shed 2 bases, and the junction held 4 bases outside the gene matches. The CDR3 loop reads CSATRQGNTEAFF. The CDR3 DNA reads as TGCAGTGCTACCAGACAGGGCAACACTGAAGCTTTCTTT.

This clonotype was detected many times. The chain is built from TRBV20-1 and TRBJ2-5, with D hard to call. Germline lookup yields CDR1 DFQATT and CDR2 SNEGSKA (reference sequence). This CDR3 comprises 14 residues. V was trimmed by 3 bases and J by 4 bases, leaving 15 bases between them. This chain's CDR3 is CSASRWIISETQYF. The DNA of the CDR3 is TGCAGTGCTAGTAGGTGGATTATATCAGAGACCCAGTACTTC.

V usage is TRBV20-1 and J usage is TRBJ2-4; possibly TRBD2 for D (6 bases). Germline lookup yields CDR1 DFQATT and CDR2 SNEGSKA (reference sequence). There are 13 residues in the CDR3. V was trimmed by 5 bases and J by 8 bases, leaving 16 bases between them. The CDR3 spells CSAGGGWRDIQYF. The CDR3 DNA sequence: TGCAGTGCTGGTGGGGGGTGGAGGGACATTCAGTACTTC.

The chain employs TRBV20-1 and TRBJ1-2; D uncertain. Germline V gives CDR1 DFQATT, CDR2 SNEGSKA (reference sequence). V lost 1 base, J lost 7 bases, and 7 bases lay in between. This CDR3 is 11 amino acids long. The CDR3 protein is CSARGQTGYTF. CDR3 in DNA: TGCAGTGCTAGAGGCCAGACTGGCTACACCTTC.

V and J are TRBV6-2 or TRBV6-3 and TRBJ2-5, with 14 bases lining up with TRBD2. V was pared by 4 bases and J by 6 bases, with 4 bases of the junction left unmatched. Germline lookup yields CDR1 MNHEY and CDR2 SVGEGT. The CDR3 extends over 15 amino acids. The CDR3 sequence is CASSSGLAGAKTQYF. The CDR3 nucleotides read TGTGCCAGCAGTTCGGGACTAGCGGGGGCCAAGACCCAGTACTTC.